The text below deals with one TCR beta chain. Antigen: not known. The PCR had 60 Vbeta and 13 Jbeta primers. Sequencing was performed with immunoSEQ multiplex PCR; in TCRdb, only in-frame clones are kept and a portion is missing. The table shows some 80,000 clones, with over 70% occurring only once. Trimming removed 5 bases at V and 1 base at J, with 13 bases between. The CDR3 consists of 15 residues. CDR1 is KGHSH, CDR2 LQKENI, per germline. This specimen belongs to a study of cytomegalovirus exposure and HLA in healthy donors. Broader study findings: Investigators reported 150 to 200 TCR beta chains as tied to cytomegalovirus. Rates of TCR association differed by HLA locus in a later analysis, with DRB1 highest and HLA-C lowest. In a later analysis, TCR beta V- and J-gene trimming showed a link to a missense DCLRE1C variant.

Sequencing was carried out using PBMCs. This receptor was identified in a middle-aged man in good health and CMV-seronegative. V gene TRBV18 combines with J gene TRBJ2-3; D might be TRBD1 (5 bases). CDR3 sequence reads: CASSAAGHRTDTQYF. The CDR3 nucleotides read TGTGCCAGCTCAGCGGCAGGGCATCGCACAGATACGCAGTATTTT.